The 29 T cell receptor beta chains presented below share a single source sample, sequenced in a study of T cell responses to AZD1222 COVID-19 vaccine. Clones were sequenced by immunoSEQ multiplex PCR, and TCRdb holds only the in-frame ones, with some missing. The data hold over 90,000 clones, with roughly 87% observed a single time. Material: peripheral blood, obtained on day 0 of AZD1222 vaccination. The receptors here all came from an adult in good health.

CDR3 amino acids: CASSLAGTRTYNSPLHF. CDR3 DNA sequence: TGCGCCAGCAGCTTGGCCGGGACACGAACGTATAATTCACCCCTCCACTTT. The chain has TRBV5-1 and TRBJ1-6; D may be TRBD1 (6 bases). The CDR3 spans 17 residues. Germline V gives CDR1 SGHRS, CDR2 YFSETQ. V was trimmed by 0 bases and J by 4 bases, leaving 14 bases between them.

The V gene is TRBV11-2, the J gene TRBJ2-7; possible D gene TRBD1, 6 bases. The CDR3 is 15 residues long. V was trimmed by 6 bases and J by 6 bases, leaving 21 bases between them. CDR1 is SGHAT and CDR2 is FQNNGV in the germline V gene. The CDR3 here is CASRTGTSDFSEQYF. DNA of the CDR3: TGTGCCAGCAGGACTGGGACATCCGATTTCTCCGAGCAGTACTTC. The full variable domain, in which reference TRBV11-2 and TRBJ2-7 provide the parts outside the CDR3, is EAGVAQSPRYKIIEKRQSVAFWCNPISGHATLYWYQQILGQGPKLLIQFQNNGVVDDSQLPKDRFSAERLKGVDSTLKIQPAKLEDSAVYLCASRTGTSDFSEQYFGPGTRLTVT.

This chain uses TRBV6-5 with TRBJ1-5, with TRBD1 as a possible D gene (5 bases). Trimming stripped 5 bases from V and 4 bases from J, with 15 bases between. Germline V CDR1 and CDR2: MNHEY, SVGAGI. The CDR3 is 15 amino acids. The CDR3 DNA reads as TGTGCCAGCAGTACCACTCCAGGGAGAAATCAGCCCCAGCATTTT. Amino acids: CASSTTPGRNQPQHF.

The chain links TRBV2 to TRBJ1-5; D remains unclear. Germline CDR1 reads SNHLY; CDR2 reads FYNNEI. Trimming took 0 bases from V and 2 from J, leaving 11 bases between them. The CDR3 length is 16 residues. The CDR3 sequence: CASSEAGSAGNQPQHF. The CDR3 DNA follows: TGTGCCAGCAGTGAAGCGGGGTCGGCAGGCAATCAGCCCCAGCATTTT.

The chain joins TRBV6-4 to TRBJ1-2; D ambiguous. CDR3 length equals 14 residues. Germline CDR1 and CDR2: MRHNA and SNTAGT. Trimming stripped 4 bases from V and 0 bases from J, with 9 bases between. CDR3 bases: TGTGCCAGCAGTGCGGACGGAGCTAACTATGGCTACACCTTC. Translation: CASSADGANYGYTF.

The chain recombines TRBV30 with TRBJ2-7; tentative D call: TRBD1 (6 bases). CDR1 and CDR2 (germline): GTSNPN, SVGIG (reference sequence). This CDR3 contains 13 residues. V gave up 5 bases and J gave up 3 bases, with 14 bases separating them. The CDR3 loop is CAWDRDIVYEQYF. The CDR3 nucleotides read TGTGCCTGGGACCGGGACATAGTCTACGAGCAGTACTTC. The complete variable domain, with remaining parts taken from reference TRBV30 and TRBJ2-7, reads SQTIHQWPATLVQPVGSPLSLECTVEGTSNPNLYWYRQAAGRGLQLLFYSVGIGQISSEVPQNLSASRPQDRQFILSSKKLLLSDSGFYLCAWDRDIVYEQYFGPGTRLTVT.

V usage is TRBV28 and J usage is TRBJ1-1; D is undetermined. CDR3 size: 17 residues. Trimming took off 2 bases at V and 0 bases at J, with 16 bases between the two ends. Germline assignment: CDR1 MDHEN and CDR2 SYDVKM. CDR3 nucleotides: TGTGCCAGCAGTTTAAGAGGAGGAGGAGGGATGAACACTGAAGCTTTCTTT. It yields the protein CASSLRGGGGMNTEAFF.

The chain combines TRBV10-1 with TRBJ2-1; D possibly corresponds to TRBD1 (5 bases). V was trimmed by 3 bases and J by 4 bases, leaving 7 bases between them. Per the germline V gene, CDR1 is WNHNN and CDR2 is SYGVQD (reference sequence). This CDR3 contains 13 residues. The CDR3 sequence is CASSEQAYNEQFF. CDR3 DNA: TGCGCCAGCAGTGAACAGGCATACAATGAGCAGTTCTTC.

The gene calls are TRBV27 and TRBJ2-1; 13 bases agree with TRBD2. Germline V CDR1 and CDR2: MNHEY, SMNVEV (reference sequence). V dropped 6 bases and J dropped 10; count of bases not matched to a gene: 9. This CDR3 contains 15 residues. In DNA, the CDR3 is TGTGCCAGCAGAACGACTAGCGGGGGGCCCCACGAGCAGTTCTTC. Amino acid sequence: CASRTTSGGPHEQFF.

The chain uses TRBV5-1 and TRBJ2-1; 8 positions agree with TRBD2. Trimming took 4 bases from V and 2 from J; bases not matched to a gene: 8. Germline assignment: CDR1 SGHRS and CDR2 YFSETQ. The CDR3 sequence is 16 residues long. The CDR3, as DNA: TGCGCCAGCAGCCTTGGTCAGCGGGGGCCCTACAATGAGCAGTTCTTC. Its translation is CASSLGQRGPYNEQFF.

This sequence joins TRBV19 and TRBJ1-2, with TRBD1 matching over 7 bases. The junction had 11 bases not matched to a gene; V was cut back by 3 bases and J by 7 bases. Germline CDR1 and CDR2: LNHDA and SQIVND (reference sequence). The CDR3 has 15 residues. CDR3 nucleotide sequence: TGTGCCAGTAGTATTGGCCCGACAGGGATGCGTGGCTACACCTTC. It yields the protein CASSIGPTGMRGYTF.

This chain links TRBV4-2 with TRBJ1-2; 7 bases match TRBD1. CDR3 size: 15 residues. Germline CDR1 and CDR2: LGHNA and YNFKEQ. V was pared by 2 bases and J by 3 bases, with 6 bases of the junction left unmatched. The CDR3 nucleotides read TGTGCCAGCAGCCAACCTACGGGACAGTACTATGGCTACACCTTC. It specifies CASSQPTGQYYGYTF.

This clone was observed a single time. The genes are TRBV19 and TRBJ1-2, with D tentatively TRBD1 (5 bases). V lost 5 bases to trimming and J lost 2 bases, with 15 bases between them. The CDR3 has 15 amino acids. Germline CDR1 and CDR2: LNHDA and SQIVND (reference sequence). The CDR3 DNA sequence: TGTGCCAGTAGTTCCCCAGGGAAGGCGAACTATGGCTACACCTTC. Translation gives CASSSPGKANYGYTF.

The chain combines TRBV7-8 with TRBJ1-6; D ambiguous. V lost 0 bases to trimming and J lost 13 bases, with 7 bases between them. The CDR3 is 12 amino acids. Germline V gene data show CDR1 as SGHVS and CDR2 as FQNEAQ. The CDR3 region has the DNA TGTGCCAGCAGCTTAGCGAAGTATCCCCTCCACTTT. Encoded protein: CASSLAKYPLHF.

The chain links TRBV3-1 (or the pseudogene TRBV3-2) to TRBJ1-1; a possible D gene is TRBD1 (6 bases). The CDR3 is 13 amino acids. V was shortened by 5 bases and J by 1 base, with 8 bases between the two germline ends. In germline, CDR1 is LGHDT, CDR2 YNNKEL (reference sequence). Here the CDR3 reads CASSGGANTEAFF. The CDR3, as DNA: TGTGCCAGCAGCGGGGGCGCGAACACTGAAGCTTTCTTT.

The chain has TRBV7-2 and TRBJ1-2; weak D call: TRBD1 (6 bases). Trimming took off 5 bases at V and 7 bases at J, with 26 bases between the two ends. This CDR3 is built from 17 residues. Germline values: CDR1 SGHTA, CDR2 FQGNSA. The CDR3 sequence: CASSLTYVGGRSGGYTF. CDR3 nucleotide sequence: TGTGCCAGCAGCCTCACCTACGTTGGGGGGCGGTCTGGTGGCTACACCTTC.

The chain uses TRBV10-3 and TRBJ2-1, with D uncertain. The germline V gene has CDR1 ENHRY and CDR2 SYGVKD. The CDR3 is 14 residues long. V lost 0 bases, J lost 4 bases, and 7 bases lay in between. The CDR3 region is CAISESRGYNEQFF. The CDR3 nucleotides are TGTGCCATCAGTGAGTCCCGCGGATACAATGAGCAGTTCTTC.

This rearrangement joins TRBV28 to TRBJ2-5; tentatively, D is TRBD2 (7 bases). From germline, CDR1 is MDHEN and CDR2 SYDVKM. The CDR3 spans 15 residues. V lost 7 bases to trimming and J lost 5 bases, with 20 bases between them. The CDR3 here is CASTPEGGPMETQYF. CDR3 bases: TGTGCCAGCACCCCGGAGGGGGGGCCGATGGAGACCCAGTACTTC.

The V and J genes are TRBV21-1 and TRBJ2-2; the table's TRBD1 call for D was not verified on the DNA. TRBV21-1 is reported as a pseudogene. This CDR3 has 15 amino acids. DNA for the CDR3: TGTGCCAGCAGCCTGGGGGGGACAGGGGGCGGGGAGCTGTTTTTT. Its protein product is CASSLGGTGGGELFF.

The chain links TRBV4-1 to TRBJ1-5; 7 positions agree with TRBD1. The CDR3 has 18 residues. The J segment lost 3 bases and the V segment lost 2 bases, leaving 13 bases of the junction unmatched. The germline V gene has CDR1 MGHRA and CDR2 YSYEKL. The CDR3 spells CASSQFAGATGANQPQHF. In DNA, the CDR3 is TGCGCCAGCAGCCAATTTGCGGGAGCCACAGGGGCCAATCAGCCCCAGCATTTT.

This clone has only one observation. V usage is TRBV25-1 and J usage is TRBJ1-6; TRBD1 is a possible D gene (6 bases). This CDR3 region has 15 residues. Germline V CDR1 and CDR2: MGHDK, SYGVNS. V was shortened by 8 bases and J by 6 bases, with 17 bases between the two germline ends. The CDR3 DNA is TGTGCCAGCGCCTTGGGGGGGCTGGGTAATTCACCCCTCCACTTT. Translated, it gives CASALGGLGNSPLHF.

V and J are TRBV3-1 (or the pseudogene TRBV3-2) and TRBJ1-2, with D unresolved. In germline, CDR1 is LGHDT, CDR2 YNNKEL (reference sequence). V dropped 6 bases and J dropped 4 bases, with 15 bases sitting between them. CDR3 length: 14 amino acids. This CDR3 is CASSLDESPYGYTF. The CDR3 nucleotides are TGTGCCAGCAGTCTTGACGAAAGCCCCTATGGCTACACCTTC.

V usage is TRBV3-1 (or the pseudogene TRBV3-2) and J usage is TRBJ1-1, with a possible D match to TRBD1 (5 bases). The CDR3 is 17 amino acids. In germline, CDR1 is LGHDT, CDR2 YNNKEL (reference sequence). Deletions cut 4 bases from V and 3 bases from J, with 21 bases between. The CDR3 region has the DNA TGTGCCAGCAGCCCATCTTTGGGGGACGGGGTGGACACTGAAGCTTTCTTT. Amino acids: CASSPSLGDGVDTEAFF.

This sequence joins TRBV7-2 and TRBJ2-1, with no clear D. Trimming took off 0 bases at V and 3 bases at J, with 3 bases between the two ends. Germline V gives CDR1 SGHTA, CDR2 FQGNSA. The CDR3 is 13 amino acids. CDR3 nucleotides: TGTGCCAGCAGCTTAGCGCGCTACAATGAGCAGTTCTTC. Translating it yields CASSLARYNEQFF.

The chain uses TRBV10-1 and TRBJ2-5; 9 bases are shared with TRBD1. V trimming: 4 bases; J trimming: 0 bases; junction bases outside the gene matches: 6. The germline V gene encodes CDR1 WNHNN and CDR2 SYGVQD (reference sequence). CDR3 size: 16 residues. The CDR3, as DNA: TGCGCCAGCAGTGGGAGGACAGGGGATAACCAAGAGACCCAGTACTTC. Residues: CASSGRTGDNQETQYF.

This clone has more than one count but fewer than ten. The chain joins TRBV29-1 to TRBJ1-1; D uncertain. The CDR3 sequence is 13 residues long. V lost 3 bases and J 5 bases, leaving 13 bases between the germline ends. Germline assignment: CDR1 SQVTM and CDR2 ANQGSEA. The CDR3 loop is CSVDGGRGTEAFF. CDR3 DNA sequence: TGCAGCGTTGATGGAGGGAGAGGGACTGAAGCTTTCTTT.

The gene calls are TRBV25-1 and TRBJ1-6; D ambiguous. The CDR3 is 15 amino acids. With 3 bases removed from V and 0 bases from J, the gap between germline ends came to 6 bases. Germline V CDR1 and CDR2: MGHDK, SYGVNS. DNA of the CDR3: TGTGCCAGCAGTGACAATCTCTCCTATAATTCACCCCTCCACTTT. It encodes CASSDNLSYNSPLHF.

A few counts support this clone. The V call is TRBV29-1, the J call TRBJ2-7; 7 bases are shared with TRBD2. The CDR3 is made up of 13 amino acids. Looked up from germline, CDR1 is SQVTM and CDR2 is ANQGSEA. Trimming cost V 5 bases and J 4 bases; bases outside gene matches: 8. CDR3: CSVSPRGVYEQYF. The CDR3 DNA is TGCAGCGTTTCTCCCCGGGGGGTATACGAGCAGTACTTC.

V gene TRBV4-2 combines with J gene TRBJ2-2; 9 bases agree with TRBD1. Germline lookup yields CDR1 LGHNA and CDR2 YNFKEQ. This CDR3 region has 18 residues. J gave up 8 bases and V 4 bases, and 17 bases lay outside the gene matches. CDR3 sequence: CASSLAYSDRGSWGELFF. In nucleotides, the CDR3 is TGTGCCAGCAGCCTAGCCTATTCGGACAGGGGTAGTTGGGGGGAGCTGTTTTTT.